These T cell receptor beta chains were read from a single sample in a study of blood T cell repertoires in COVID-19. Libraries were prepared by immunoSEQ multiplex PCR; TCRdb keeps only in-frame clonotypes and omits some of them. The sample shows 220,000 or so clones, roughly 84% of them seen only once. Sequencing was performed on PBMCs or T cells enriched from blood (not recorded which). These receptors all stem from a woman aged 40 to 55 who had recovered from COVID-19. CDR3s include the opening cysteine and the closing phenylalanine or tryptophan. A D gene is named only where the DNA matches it firmly. The size of a clone is reported for some rows only, either as once, few or many, or as a class for expanded clones.

J | size | D | V | CDR3 | DNA
TRBJ2-4 | NA | TRBD2 | TRBV6-2/TRBV6-3 | CASSRFTSGLAKNIQYF | TGTGCCAGCAGTCGCTTCACTAGCGGTTTAGCCAAAAACATTCAGTACTTC
TRBJ2-2 | NA | NA | TRBV11-2 | CASSLYRANTGELFF | TGTGCCAGCAGCTTATACAGGGCGAACACCGGGGAGCTGTTTTTT
TRBJ2-2 | NA | NA | TRBV30 | CAWSVQGGSKTGELFF | TGTGCCTGGAGTGTACAAGGGGGAAGCAAAACCGGGGAGCTGTTTTTT
TRBJ1-5 | NA | TRBD1 | TRBV10-3 | CAISPGQEGHQPQHF | TGTGCCATCAGCCCCGGACAGGAGGGCCATCAGCCCCAGCATTTT
TRBJ2-2 | NA | TRBD2 | TRBV4-1 | CASSQTTSGYTGELFF | TGCGCCAGCAGCCAAACAACTAGCGGTTACACCGGGGAGCTGTTTTTT
TRBJ2-2 | NA | NA | TRBV11-2 | CASSPGITGELFF | TGTGCCAGCAGCCCGGGGATTACTGGGGAGCTGTTTTTT
TRBJ2-1 | NA | TRBD1 | TRBV7-9 | CASSLAQTGGFNEQFF | TGTGCCAGCAGCTTAGCGCAGACAGGGGGTTTCAATGAGCAGTTCTTC
TRBJ2-5 | NA | TRBD1 | TRBV24-1 | CATSEGGGETQYF | TGTGCCACCAGTGAAGGGGGCGGGGAGACCCAGTACTTC
TRBJ2-3 | NA | NA | TRBV21-1 | CASSNRSGRGTDTQYF | TGTGCCAGCAGCAATAGGAGCGGGAGAGGCACAGATACGCAGTATTTT
TRBJ1-5 | once | NA | TRBV4-1 | CASSQGLARGGGWQPQHF | TGCGCCAGCAGCCAAGGGCTAGCGCGGGGGGGAGGATGGCAGCCCCAGCATTTT
TRBJ1-2 | NA | NA | TRBV12-3/TRBV12-4 | CASSYRAWDGYTF | TGTGCCAGCAGCTACAGGGCATGGGATGGCTACACCTTC
TRBJ2-1 | NA | TRBD2 | TRBV7-3 | CASSQAGGRYNEQFF | TGTGCCAGCAGCCAAGCGGGAGGACGCTACAATGAGCAGTTCTTC
TRBJ1-2 | NA | TRBD1 | TRBV7-2 | CASSRGQGAYGYTF | TGTGCCAGCAGTCGGGGACAGGGGGCGTATGGCTACACCTTC
TRBJ1-3 | NA | NA | TRBV6-2/TRBV6-3 | CASSSYRTSGNTIYF | TGTGCCAGCAGTTCGTACAGGACCTCTGGAAACACCATATATTTT
TRBJ2-3 | NA | TRBD2 | TRBV30 | CAGEGGLGPRTQYF | TGTGCCGGTGAGGGGGGACTAGGCCCTCGTACGCAGTATTTT
TRBJ2-3 | NA | TRBD2 | TRBV2 | CASKRGRTDTDTQYF | TGTGCCAGCAAACGCGGGAGGACCGACACAGATACGCAGTATTTT
TRBJ1-5 | NA | TRBD1 | TRBV24-1 | CATSDRTGHQPQHF | TGTGCCACCAGTGATCGGACAGGCCATCAGCCCCAGCATTTT
TRBJ1-1 | NA | NA | TRBV20-1 | CSAYGTNEAFF | TGCAGTGCATATGGGACAAACGAAGCTTTCTTT
TRBJ2-3 | NA | NA | TRBV5-1 | CASKPQTGTDTQYF | TGCGCCAGCAAACCCCAGACTGGCACAGATACGCAGTATTTT
TRBJ1-2 | NA | TRBD1 | TRBV28 | CASRASKQGASYGYTF | TGTGCCAGCAGGGCAAGCAAACAGGGGGCAAGCTATGGCTACACCTTC
TRBJ1-1 | NA | TRBD1 | TRBV5-4 | CASSLAQGGRAEAFF | TGTGCCAGCAGCTTGGCACAGGGGGGTCGTGCTGAAGCTTTCTTT
TRBJ2-5 | NA | TRBD1 | TRBV3-1/TRBV3-2 | CASRRQGAEGGETQYF | TGTGCCAGCAGACGACAGGGGGCCGAGGGAGGGGAGACCCAGTACTTC
TRBJ2-3 | once | NA | TRBV11-2 | CASSLVKRQFTDTQYF | TGTGCCAGCAGCTTAGTTAAGCGGCAATTCACAGATACGCAGTATTTT
TRBJ1-2 | NA | NA | TRBV18 | CASSPSQGTLAYGYTF | TGTGCCAGCTCACCCAGCCAGGGAACGCTCGCCTATGGCTACACCTTC
TRBJ2-3 | NA | TRBD2 | TRBV7-2 | CASSSTSGSGTDTQYF | TGTGCCAGCAGCTCAACTAGCGGGAGTGGCACAGATACGCAGTATTTT
TRBJ1-5 | NA | TRBD1 | TRBV6-5 | CASSSSGTGNQPQHF | TGTGCCAGCAGTTCCTCCGGGACAGGAAATCAGCCCCAGCATTTT
TRBJ1-2 | NA | NA | TRBV4-3 | CASSQERLLANYGYTF | TGCGCCAGCAGCCAAGAGAGACTACTAGCTAACTATGGCTACACCTTC
TRBJ1-2 | NA | TRBD1 | TRBV27 | CASSLSLGQGGDYTF | TGTGCCAGCAGTTTATCGTTGGGACAGGGTGGAGACTACACCTTC
TRBJ2-5 | NA | NA | TRBV24-1 | CATSDPGYQETQYF | TGTGCCACCAGTGACCCGGGGTACCAAGAGACCCAGTACTTC
TRBJ1-5 | NA | NA | TRBV30 | CAWSGGSHWGRDSQPQHF | TGTGCCTGGAGTGGGGGGTCCCATTGGGGGCGAGATAGTCAGCCCCAGCATTTT
TRBJ2-1 | NA | NA | TRBV28 | CASSLGGISSYNEQFF | TGTGCCAGCAGTTTAGGAGGGATCAGCTCCTACAATGAGCAGTTCTTC
TRBJ2-3 | NA | TRBD2 | TRBV29-1 | CSVDGTSDTDTQYF | TGCAGCGTTGATGGGACTAGCGACACAGATACGCAGTATTTT
TRBJ1-5 | NA | TRBD1 | TRBV19 | CASSNRDRGLYSSQPQHF | TGTGCCAGTAGTAACCGGGACAGGGGATTGTATAGTAGTCAGCCCCAGCATTTT
TRBJ2-7 | NA | NA | TRBV6-6 | CASSYSDEQYF | TGTGCCAGCAGTTACTCCGACGAGCAGTACTTC
TRBJ2-2 | NA | NA | TRBV2 | CASSYVPANTGELFF | TGTGCCAGCAGTTACGTCCCAGCGAACACCGGGGAGCTGTTTTTT
TRBJ1-2 | NA | NA | TRBV3-1/TRBV3-2 | CASSQTQYYGYTF | TGTGCCAGCAGCCAAACACAGTACTATGGCTACACCTTC
TRBJ1-5 | NA | TRBD1 | TRBV6-6 | CASTRTGGGNQSQHF | TGTGCCAGCACCCGGACAGGGGGAGGCAATCAGTCCCAGCATTTT
TRBJ2-3 | NA | TRBD2 | TRBV11-2 | CASSLGLAGELDTQYF | TGTGCCAGCAGCTTAGGACTAGCGGGAGAACTAGATACGCAGTATTTT
TRBJ1-1 | NA | NA | TRBV6-4 | CASSSQPGTEAFF | TGTGCCAGCAGTTCCCAGCCAGGGACTGAAGCTTTCTTT